Following are 23 T cell receptor beta chains from one sample sequenced in a study of cytomegalovirus exposure and HLA in healthy donors. Primers: 60 Vbeta forward and 13 Jbeta reverse. The repertoire was sequenced with immunoSEQ multiplex PCR; TCRdb's copy has only in-frame clones and lacks some. The table includes around 180,000 clones, more than 70% detected once. Input material: PBMCs. Receptor source: a girl aged 10 to 17 in good health and CMV-seronegative.

In DNA form, the CDR3 reads TGTGCCAGCAGCTTGGCGCCGGGGTTCTCTGGAAACACCATATATTTT. Its protein is CASSLAPGFSGNTIYF. This sequence joins TRBV5-4 and TRBJ1-3; D is ambiguous. This CDR3 region has 16 residues. The germline V gene encodes CDR1 SGHNT and CDR2 YYREEE (reference sequence). V shed 0 bases and J shed 0 bases, with 10 bases lying between them.

The chain combines TRBV5-4 with TRBJ2-7; 14 nucleotides align to TRBD2. The junction had 5 bases not matched to a gene; V was cut back by 5 bases and J by 4 bases. The CDR3 has 15 amino acids. Looked up from germline, CDR1 is SGHNT and CDR2 is YYREEE (reference sequence). CDR3 region: CASRRGTSGRYEQYF. CDR3 coding DNA: TGTGCCAGCAGACGAGGGACTAGCGGGAGATACGAGCAGTACTTC.

This clone was counted only a few times. The V gene is TRBV2, the J gene TRBJ2-3; possible D gene TRBD2, 5 bases. This CDR3 has 13 residues. Germline CDR1 is SNHLY and CDR2 is FYNNEI. Trimming cost V 8 bases and J 3 bases, with 12 bases left between them. CDR3 amino acids: CASSPLGTDTQYF. As DNA, the CDR3 is TGTGCCAGCTCTCCACTAGGGACAGATACGCAGTATTTT.

This clone has more than one count but fewer than ten. The gene calls are TRBV5-8 and TRBJ2-1; TRBD2 is a possible D gene (7 bases). V lost 3 bases and J lost 5, with 15 bases in between. The CDR3 sequence is 15 residues long. Germline V gene data show CDR1 as SGHTS and CDR2 as YDEGEE. The CDR3 sequence: CASSSGGPNDNEQFF. CDR3 nucleotides: TGTGCCAGCAGCTCCGGGGGGCCCAATGACAATGAGCAGTTCTTC.

The genes are TRBV5-1 and TRBJ2-1, with 9 bases that match TRBD1. The CDR3 contains 15 residues. The germline V gene encodes CDR1 SGHRS and CDR2 YFSETQ. Germline trimming cut 5 bases from V and 7 bases from J; bases unmatched to any gene: 10. The CDR3 coding sequence is TGCGCCAGCAGTGGTAGGGGGACAGGGCGTAATGAGCAGTTCTTC. Protein: CASSGRGTGRNEQFF.

V and J are TRBV10-3 and TRBJ2-7, with TRBD1 identical over 7 bases. CDR1 and CDR2 from the germline V gene are ENHRY and SYGVKD. After removal of 4 bases from V and 3 bases from J, the junction contained 0 bases not matched to a gene. This CDR3 region has 12 residues. CDR3 amino acids: CAISGQGYEQYF. CDR3 DNA sequence: TGTGCCATCAGTGGACAGGGCTACGAGCAGTACTTC.

V gene TRBV11-2 combines with J gene TRBJ2-5, with 8 bases identical to TRBD1. With the DNA end fitting TRBJ2-7 better, the J assignment may be wrong. This CDR3 region has 15 residues. The germline V gene encodes CDR1 SGHAT and CDR2 FQNNGV. For the CDR3, the DNA is TGTGCCAGCAGCAATAACAGGGGGAGGACCTACGAGCAGTACTTC. Translated: CASSNNRGRTYEQYF.

J is TRBJ1-1 and V is TRBV18; the D gene is possibly TRBD1 (6 bases). The germline V gene encodes CDR1 KGHSH and CDR2 LQKENI. Deletions cut 4 bases from V and 4 bases from J, with 19 bases between. This CDR3 comprises 16 residues. CDR3 sequence: CASSRLQDSRGTEAFF. CDR3 DNA: TGTGCCAGCTCACGCCTTCAGGACAGCCGGGGCACTGAAGCTTTCTTT. The complete variable domain, with remaining parts taken from reference TRBV18 and TRBJ1-1, reads NAGVMQNPRHLVRRRGQEARLRCSPMKGHSHVYWYRQLPEEGLKFMVYLQKENIIDESGMPKERFSAEFPKEGPSILRIQQVVRGDSAAYFCASSRLQDSRGTEAFFGQGTRLTVV.

This chain connects TRBV23-1 to TRBJ2-7; TRBD1 matches at 9 bases. TRBV23-1 is placed among ORFs of uncertain function. The junction had 17 bases not matched to a gene; V was cut back by 6 bases and J by 2 bases. CDR3 length: 18 residues. CDR3 DNA: TGCGCCAGCAGGCTCAGCGGTCTACCGGGACAGGGTACCTACGAGCAGTACTTC. Amino acid sequence: CASRLSGLPGQGTYEQYF.

The CDR3 region is CASTSTGGRDTEAFF. For the CDR3, the DNA is TGTGCCAGCACATCAACAGGGGGCAGAGACACTGAAGCTTTCTTT. The chain recombines TRBV7-6 with TRBJ1-1, with 9 bases identical to TRBD1. Trimming cost V 7 bases and J 3 bases; bases outside gene matches: 9. Per the germline V gene, CDR1 is SGHVS and CDR2 is FNYEAQ. The CDR3 consists of 15 residues.

This clone has a single count. This chain connects TRBV29-1 to TRBJ2-5, with D hard to call. The end of the DNA aligns better with TRBJ2-7, so the J call may be wrong. In germline, CDR1 is SQVTM, CDR2 ANQGSEA. This CDR3 is 12 amino acids long. CDR3 DNA sequence: TGCAGCGCCGGATCAGAGGACTACGAGCAGTACTTC. Translating gives CSAGSEDYEQYF.

This clone has only one observation. The chain has TRBV30 and TRBJ1-5; TRBD1 matches 7 bases. Germline V lookup: CDR1 GTSNPN, CDR2 SVGIG (reference sequence). J was trimmed by 3 bases and V by 1 base; bases with no gene match: 6. This CDR3 has 15 amino acids. The DNA of the CDR3 is TGTGCCTGGAGTGCCCACAGGGGTGACAATCAGCCCCAGCATTTT. Protein sequence: CAWSAHRGDNQPQHF.

V usage is TRBV19 and J usage is TRBJ1-2; TRBD1 matches at 7 bases. The length of the CDR3 is 13 residues. The germline V gene encodes CDR1 LNHDA and CDR2 SQIVND (reference sequence). Unmatched junction bases numbered 9, after V lost 8 bases and J lost 6 bases. In DNA form, the CDR3 reads TGTGCCAGTGCCAGACAGGGTATCGATGGCTACACCTTC. The encoded protein is CASARQGIDGYTF.

The chain couples TRBV7-8 to TRBJ1-6; 9 bases map to TRBD1. In germline, CDR1 is SGHVS, CDR2 FQNEAQ. V shed 3 bases, J shed 9 bases, and the junction held 6 bases outside the gene matches. This CDR3 is built from 15 residues. The CDR3 here is CASSFSRQGGSPLHF. The CDR3 nucleotides read TGTGCCAGCAGCTTCTCCCGACAGGGGGGTTCACCCCTCCACTTT. Complete variable domain (other parts from reference TRBV7-8 and TRBJ1-6): GAGVSQSPRYKVAKRGQDVALRCDPISGHVSLFWYQQALGQGPEFLTYFQNEAQLDKSGLPSDRFFAERPEGSVSTLKIQRTQQEDSAVYLCASSFSRQGGSPLHFGNGTRLTVT.

V usage is TRBV5-1 and J usage is TRBJ1-4, with D possibly matching TRBD1 (6 bases). This CDR3 is built from 14 residues. Germline CDR1 reads SGHRS; CDR2 reads YFSETQ. Trimming pared 3 bases from V and 8 bases from J, leaving 14 bases between. CDR3 region: CASSSQGPGEKLFF. The CDR3 DNA reads as TGCGCCAGCAGCTCGCAGGGGCCGGGGGAAAAACTGTTTTTT.

J is TRBJ2-2 and V is TRBV7-7, with 7 bases lining up with TRBD2. The V gene's germline CDR1 is SSHAT and CDR2 FNYEAQ (reference sequence). The CDR3 has 13 amino acids. The CDR3 nucleotides are TGTGCTACCACGGGGGGAACGACCGGGGAGCTGTTTTTT. It translates to CATTGGTTGELFF.

This clone was seen once. The chain links TRBV7-9 to TRBJ1-4; D gene uncertain. This CDR3 spans 14 amino acids. Germline values: CDR1 SEHNR, CDR2 FQNEAQ (reference sequence). V lost 7 bases to trimming and J lost 5 bases, with 14 bases between them. CDR3 in DNA: TGTGCCAGCACCCAACGGTCGGTAAATGAAAAACTGTTTTTT. This sequence encodes CASTQRSVNEKLFF.

This chain links TRBV10-3 with TRBJ1-1; 9 positions match TRBD1. CDR3 length: 16 amino acids. Germline lookup yields CDR1 ENHRY and CDR2 SYGVKD. With V trimmed by 11 bases and J by 1 base, 14 bases remained unmatched. CDR3 sequence (DNA): TGTGCCGCCTCCGGGACACAGGGGGCAGGGAACACTGAAGCTTTCTTT. Translation gives CAASGTQGAGNTEAFF.

This clone has more than one count but fewer than ten. The CDR3 sequence is CASSQGDYKSQETQYF. DNA of the CDR3: TGCGCCAGCAGCCAAGGGGACTACAAGAGCCAAGAGACCCAGTACTTC. The chain recombines TRBV4-1 with TRBJ2-5; 7 bases match TRBD2. The V and J ends lost 1 base and 1 base, in that order; junction bases with no gene match: 6. CDR1 and CDR2 from the germline V gene are MGHRA and YSYEKL. The CDR3 consists of 16 residues.

This clone was counted a few times. The chain is built from TRBV2 and TRBJ1-1; 8 bases match TRBD1. V was clipped by 11 bases and J by 3 bases; unmatched bases: 8. CDR3 length: 13 residues. CDR1 and CDR2 (germline): SNHLY, FYNNEI. CDR3 amino acids: CAGQGIGDTEAFF. The CDR3 nucleotides are TGTGCCGGACAGGGAATTGGCGACACTGAAGCTTTCTTT. Full variable domain (missing parts from reference TRBV2 and TRBJ1-1): EPEVTQTPSHQVTQMGQEVILRCVPISNHLYFYWYRQILGQKVEFLVSFYNNEISEKSEIFDDQFSVERPDGSNFTLKIRSTKLEDSAMYFCAGQGIGDTEAFFGQGTRLTVV.

This clone was recorded once. The rearrangement uses TRBV7-6 and TRBJ1-4; the match to TRBD1 covers 8 bases. V lost 5 bases to trimming and J lost 5 bases; unmatched junction nucleotides: 7. Germline V gene sequence: CDR1 SGHVS, CDR2 FNYEAQ. The CDR3 has 15 amino acids. DNA for the CDR3: TGTGCCAGCAGCCCTAACGGACAGGGAAATGAAAAACTGTTTTTT. Protein sequence: CASSPNGQGNEKLFF. The full variable domain, its missing parts supplied by reference TRBV7-6 and TRBJ1-4, is GAGVSQSPRYKVTKRGQDVALRCDPISGHVSLYWYRQALGQGPEFLTYFNYEAQQDKSGLPNDRFSAERPEGSISTLTIQRTEQRDSAMYRCASSPNGQGNEKLFFGSGTQLSVL.

The gene calls are TRBV5-8 and TRBJ1-2, with D unresolved. CDR3 length: 17 residues. Germline lookup yields CDR1 SGHTS and CDR2 YDEGEE. Trimming cost V 0 bases and J 3 bases, with 18 bases left between them. CDR3 coding DNA: TGTGCCAGCAGCTTGGTCTCGTTAACACCGGGAGACTATGGCTACACCTTC. Translating it yields CASSLVSLTPGDYGYTF.

V and J are TRBV11-2 and TRBJ2-7; possibly TRBD2 for D (6 bases). Germline V gives CDR1 SGHAT, CDR2 FQNNGV. This CDR3 spans 13 amino acids. V was clipped by 7 bases and J by 6 bases, with 16 bases between them. CDR3 residues: CASTRLVEGEQYF. The CDR3 nucleotides are TGTGCCAGCACCAGACTAGTCGAGGGCGAGCAGTACTTC.